Listed below are T cell receptor beta chains from one sample, sequenced in a study of circulating and synovial CD4+ cells in juvenile arthritis. TCRdb's table, derived via immunoSEQ multiplex PCR, lists solely in-frame clones and lacks some. Of more than 13,000 clones detected, 65% to 85% appear once; the ten largest clones hold around 3.6%. Sequenced sample: CD4+ T cells from synovial fluid. Receptors originate from a human patient with juvenile idiopathic arthritis. Some clones in this sample may be carry-over from other donors' samples. Both conserved end residues are part of each CDR3. D genes are given only for firm matches.

v_gene	d_gene	CDR3aa
TRBV5-1	.	CASSLEGVSYGYTF
TRBV2	.	CASTPSGYEQYF
TRBV29-1	.	CSVGLGGTNEKLFF
TRBV5-6	TRBD1	CASRSGTGEDGNTIYF
TRBV7-2	.	CASSFGQYMNTEAFF
TRBV4-1	TRBD1	CASSQETGQSYGYTF
TRBV29-1	.	CSAGHGNTEAFF
TRBV5-6	.	CASSTGQKNTGELFF
TRBV6-5	TRBD2	CASSYSSGSSYEQYF
TRBV6-6	TRBD1	CASSDWDDRDMKKLFF
TRBV5-6	.	CASSTRATEAFF
TRBV19	TRBD1	CASSRTGGSNTEAFF
TRBV27	.	CASSPGLAYEQYF
TRBV5-6	TRBD1	CASSPIGTGVYEQYF
TRBV7-3	TRBD2	CASSLQRTSGGTGELFF
TRBV12-1	.	CASSSGFTNFPSTDTQYF
TRBV6-5	TRBD1	CASSSTGVGEQFF
TRBV7-9	TRBD1	CASSRTGGTYEQYF
TRBV28	TRBD1	CASKTGSYEQYF
TRBV5-4	.	CASSPGLAVKANYGYTF
TRBV7-2	.	CASRSPGGNPNF
TRBV27	.	CASSTSGSTAEAFF
TRBV30	TRBD1	CAWRLDRGRPLHF
TRBV19	TRBD1	CASSDLGQGLGEQYF
TRBV7-8	TRBD1	CASSSDTGGGTEAFF
TRBV7-3	TRBD2	CASSSSGGGYNEQFF
TRBV6-1	TRBD2	CASSEAAGGPTDTQYF
TRBV30	.	CAQARETPLDGYTF
TRBV13	TRBD1	CASSLQGAATEAFF
TRBV15	.	CATSSRPRGSNEKLFF
TRBV19	.	CASSIGTRNEQFF
TRBV6-6	.	CASSYNRDYNQPQHF
TRBV7-2	.	CASSQGWGDEQFF
TRBV19	TRBD1	CAREARGQGRLSSNQPQHF
TRBV7-3	.	CASSSYSRATGAGELFF
TRBV6-4	TRBD1	CASTPVDRGADTQYF
TRBV18	TRBD2	CASSPGTSVSTDTQYF
TRBV7-9	TRBD1	CASSLQGVSGELFF
TRBV30	.	CAWINGGRNTEAFF
TRBV9	TRBD2	CASSPPPGRGAQETQYF
TRBV30	.	CAWSFARGFPFPGELFF
TRBV5-1	TRBD2	CASSLGLAGGPRDTQYF
TRBV7-9	.	CASSLDTSTGSGNTIYF
TRBV6-1	TRBD2	CASSAGTTWEQYF
TRBV10-3	TRBD1	CAISGQGRAGELFF